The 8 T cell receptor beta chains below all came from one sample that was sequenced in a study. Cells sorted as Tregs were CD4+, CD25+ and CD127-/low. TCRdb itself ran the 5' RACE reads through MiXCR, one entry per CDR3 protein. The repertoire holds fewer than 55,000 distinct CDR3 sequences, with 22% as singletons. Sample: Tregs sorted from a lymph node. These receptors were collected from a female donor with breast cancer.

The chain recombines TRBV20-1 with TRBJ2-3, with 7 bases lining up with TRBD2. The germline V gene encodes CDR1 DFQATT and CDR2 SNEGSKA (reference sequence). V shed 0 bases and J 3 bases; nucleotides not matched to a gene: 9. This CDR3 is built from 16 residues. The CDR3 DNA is TGCAGTGCTAGAGACGCGGGGCGGGGGATGACAGATACGCAGTATTTT. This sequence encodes CSARDAGRGMTDTQYF.

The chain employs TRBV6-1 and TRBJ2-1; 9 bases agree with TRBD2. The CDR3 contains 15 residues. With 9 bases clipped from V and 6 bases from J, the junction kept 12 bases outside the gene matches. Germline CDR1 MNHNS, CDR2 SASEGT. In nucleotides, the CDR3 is TGTGCCAGTGTTTGGCGGGAGGGCCAGGGCAATGAGCAGTTCTTC. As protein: CASVWREGQGNEQFF.

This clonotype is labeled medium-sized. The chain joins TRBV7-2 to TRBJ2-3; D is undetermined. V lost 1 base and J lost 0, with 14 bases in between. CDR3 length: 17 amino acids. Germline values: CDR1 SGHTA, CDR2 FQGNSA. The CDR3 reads CASSLGRFKGSTDTQYF. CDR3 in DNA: TGTGCCAGCAGCTTAGGCCGATTTAAGGGAAGCACAGATACGCAGTATTTT.

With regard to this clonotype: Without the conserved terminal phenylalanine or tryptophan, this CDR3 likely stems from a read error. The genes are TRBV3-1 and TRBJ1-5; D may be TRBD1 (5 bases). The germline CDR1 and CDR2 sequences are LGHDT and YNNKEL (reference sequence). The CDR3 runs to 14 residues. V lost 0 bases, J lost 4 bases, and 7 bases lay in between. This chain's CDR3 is CASSQDAGNQPQHC. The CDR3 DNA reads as TGTGCCAGCAGCCAAGACGCAGGGAATCAGCCCCAGCATTGT.

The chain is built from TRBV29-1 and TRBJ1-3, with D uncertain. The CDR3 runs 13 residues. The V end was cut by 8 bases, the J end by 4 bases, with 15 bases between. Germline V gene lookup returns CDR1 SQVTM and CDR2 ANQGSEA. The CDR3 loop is CSIRSMAGNTIYF. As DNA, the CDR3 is TGCAGCATCCGATCCATGGCGGGAAACACCATATATTTT. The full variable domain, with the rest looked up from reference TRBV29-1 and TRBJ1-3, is SAVISQKPSRDICQRGTSLTIQCQVDSQVTMMFWYRQQPGQSLTLIATANQGSEATYESGFVIDKFPISRPNLTFSTLTVSNMSPEDSSIYLCSIRSMAGNTIYFGEGSWLTVV.

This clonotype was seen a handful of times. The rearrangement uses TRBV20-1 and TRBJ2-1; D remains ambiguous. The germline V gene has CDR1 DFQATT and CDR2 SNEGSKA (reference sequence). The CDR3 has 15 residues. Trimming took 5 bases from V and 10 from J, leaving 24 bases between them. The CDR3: CSAWVTAESPQEQFF. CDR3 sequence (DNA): TGCAGTGCTTGGGTAACGGCAGAATCGCCCCAGGAGCAGTTCTTC.

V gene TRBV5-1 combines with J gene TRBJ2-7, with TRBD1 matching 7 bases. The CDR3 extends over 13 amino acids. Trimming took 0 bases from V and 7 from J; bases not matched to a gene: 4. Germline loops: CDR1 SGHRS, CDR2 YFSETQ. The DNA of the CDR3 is TGCGCCAGCAGCTTGGAAGGGGGCGGGGAGCAGTACTTC. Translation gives CASSLEGGGEQYF. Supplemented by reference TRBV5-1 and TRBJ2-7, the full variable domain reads KAGVTQTPRYLIKTRGQQVTLSCSPISGHRSVSWYQQTPGQGLQFLFEYFSETQRNKGNFPGRFSGRQFSNSRSEMNVSTLELGDSALYLCASSLEGGGEQYFGPGTRLTVT.

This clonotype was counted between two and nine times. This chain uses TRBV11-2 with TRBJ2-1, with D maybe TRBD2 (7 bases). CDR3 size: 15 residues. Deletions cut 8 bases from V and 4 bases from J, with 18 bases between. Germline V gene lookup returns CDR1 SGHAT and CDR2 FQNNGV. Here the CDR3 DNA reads TGTGCCAGCGGCGGGGGTCGCCAGGGGTACAATGAGCAGTTCTTC. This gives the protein CASGGGRQGYNEQFF.